A selection of T cell receptor beta chains follows, all from one sample in a study of cytomegalovirus exposure and HLA in healthy donors. Profiled with immunoSEQ multiplex PCR; TCRdb holds only in-frame clones, not every one. The table records over 150,000 clones, around 77% of them present only once. The specimen sequenced was PBMCs. These receptors were collected from a woman in her 30s in good health and CMV-seronegative. Both conserved end residues are part of each CDR3. D genes are given only for firm matches. Some rows mark clone size as missing; the rest say once, few, many or name a class of expanded clone.

d_gene: -
len: 14
v_gene: TRBV21-1
abundance: few
j_gene: TRBJ2-4
CDR3nt: TGTGCCAGGGCGTCTAGGACAGCAAAAAACATTCAGTACTTC
CDR3aa: CARASRTAKNIQYF

d_gene: -
len: 14
v_gene: TRBV11-3
abundance: -
j_gene: TRBJ2-1
CDR3nt: TGTGCCAGCAGCTTAGGACTACCTAACAATGAGCAGTTCTTC
CDR3aa: CASSLGLPNNEQFF

d_gene: -
len: 11
v_gene: TRBV9
abundance: few
j_gene: TRBJ1-1
CDR3nt: TGTGCCAGCAGCGGGAGGCTCGGAGCTTTCTTT
CDR3aa: CASSGRLGAFF

d_gene: -
len: 14
v_gene: TRBV5-6
abundance: once
j_gene: TRBJ1-1
CDR3nt: TGTGCCAGCAGCTTGGCCTGGGGGCAGGGTCGAGCTTTCTTT
CDR3aa: CASSLAWGQGRAFF

d_gene: TRBD2
len: 16
v_gene: TRBV7-9
abundance: -
j_gene: TRBJ2-3
CDR3nt: TGTTCCAGCAGCTTCCCAGCGGGGGGGGCCACAGATACGCAGTATTTT
CDR3aa: CSSSFPAGGATDTQYF

d_gene: TRBD1
len: 14
v_gene: TRBV6-5
abundance: -
j_gene: TRBJ1-3
CDR3nt: TGTGCCAGCAGTGCCAGGGGGCACGGAAACACCATATATTTT
CDR3aa: CASSARGHGNTIYF

d_gene: -
len: 15
v_gene: TRBV5-5
abundance: -
j_gene: TRBJ1-4
CDR3nt: TGTGCCAGCAGCTTGGTTCGGAGCGAAAATGAAAAACTGTTTTTT
CDR3aa: CASSLVRSENEKLFF

d_gene: TRBD1
len: 13
v_gene: TRBV7-7
abundance: -
j_gene: TRBJ2-7
CDR3nt: TGTGCTAGCAGCTTAGTCGGGGACAGCGAGCAGTACTTC
CDR3aa: CASSLVGDSEQYF

d_gene: TRBD2
len: 15
v_gene: TRBV6-4
abundance: -
j_gene: TRBJ2-1
CDR3nt: TGTGCCAGCAGTGACTCGCGGGAGGGTGGGAATGAGCAGTTCTTC
CDR3aa: CASSDSREGGNEQFF

d_gene: TRBD2
len: 12
v_gene: TRBV27
abundance: -
j_gene: TRBJ2-1
CDR3nt: TGTGCCAGCAGTCCCAGCGGGGTCGAGCAGTTCTTC
CDR3aa: CASSPSGVEQFF

d_gene: TRBD2
len: 16
v_gene: TRBV6-4
abundance: -
j_gene: TRBJ2-3
CDR3nt: TGTGCCAGCTCGCCGTGGGCAGCGGGAAAGGAAGATACGCAGTATTTT
CDR3aa: CASSPWAAGKEDTQYF

d_gene: -
len: 14
v_gene: TRBV5-1
abundance: -
j_gene: TRBJ2-7
CDR3nt: TGCGCCAGCAGCTCAGGGGCCTTCTCCTACGAGCAGTACTTC
CDR3aa: CASSSGAFSYEQYF

d_gene: TRBD2
len: 16
v_gene: TRBV14
abundance: -
j_gene: TRBJ2-5
CDR3nt: TGTGCCAGCAGTTCCCGCGGGGGGGCCTACCAAGAGACCCAGTACTTC
CDR3aa: CASSSRGGAYQETQYF

d_gene: -
len: 14
v_gene: TRBV11-2
abundance: -
j_gene: TRBJ1-4
CDR3nt: TGTGCCAGCAGCTTCGGGGTGGATTATGAAAAACTGTTTTTT
CDR3aa: CASSFGVDYEKLFF

d_gene: TRBD1
len: 15
v_gene: TRBV28
abundance: -
j_gene: TRBJ2-7
CDR3nt: TGTGCCAGCAGTTTTATCGGGACAGGGAGCTACGAGCAGTACTTC
CDR3aa: CASSFIGTGSYEQYF

d_gene: TRBD1
len: 17
v_gene: TRBV9
abundance: once
j_gene: TRBJ2-5
CDR3nt: TGTGCCAGCAGCGGAAATACTCGGGACAGGGGGCTGGAGACCCAGTACTTC
CDR3aa: CASSGNTRDRGLETQYF

d_gene: -
len: 15
v_gene: TRBV6-1
abundance: once
j_gene: TRBJ1-6
CDR3nt: TGTGCCAGCAGTGAAATGGCAGGCTATAATTCACCCCTCCACTTT
CDR3aa: CASSEMAGYNSPLHF

d_gene: -
len: 13
v_gene: TRBV7-6
abundance: -
j_gene: TRBJ2-7
CDR3nt: TGTGCCAGCAGCCAGCCCAGGTTAGGGGTCAAGTACTTC
CDR3aa: CASSQPRLGVKYF

d_gene: TRBD2
len: 14
v_gene: TRBV29-1
abundance: once
j_gene: TRBJ2-3
CDR3nt: TGCAGCGTTATTTCTAGCGGACTCACAGATACGCAGTATTTT
CDR3aa: CSVISSGLTDTQYF

d_gene: TRBD1
len: 14
v_gene: TRBV6-5
abundance: once
j_gene: TRBJ2-5
CDR3nt: TGTGCCAGCAAGGCGACAGGGGAAGGGGAGACCCAGTACTTC
CDR3aa: CASKATGEGETQYF

d_gene: TRBD2
len: 16
v_gene: TRBV7-9
abundance: -
j_gene: TRBJ2-3
CDR3nt: TGTTCCAGCAGCTTATCCACTAGCGGGAGTGGAGATACGCAGTATTTT
CDR3aa: CSSSLSTSGSGDTQYF

d_gene: -
len: 15
v_gene: TRBV28
abundance: -
j_gene: TRBJ1-2
CDR3nt: TGTGCCAGCAGTTCTAGTCTCAGCGGGGCGAGTGGCTACACCTTC
CDR3aa: CASSSSLSGASGYTF

d_gene: TRBD1
len: 14
v_gene: TRBV28
abundance: -
j_gene: TRBJ1-2
CDR3nt: TGTGCCAGCAGGGGGACAGTGAAGGGGTATGGCTACACCTTC
CDR3aa: CASRGTVKGYGYTF

d_gene: TRBD1
len: 14
v_gene: TRBV6-4
abundance: -
j_gene: TRBJ1-5
CDR3nt: TGTGCCAGCAGTGTCGGGACAGGTTTTCAGCCCCAGCATTTT
CDR3aa: CASSVGTGFQPQHF

d_gene: TRBD2
len: 16
v_gene: TRBV27
abundance: -
j_gene: TRBJ2-1
CDR3nt: TGTGCCAGCAGTTTGGGACTAGCGGGAAGGTACAATGAGCAGTTCTTC
CDR3aa: CASSLGLAGRYNEQFF

d_gene: TRBD1
len: 14
v_gene: TRBV5-1
abundance: -
j_gene: TRBJ2-2
CDR3nt: TGCGCCAGCAGACAGGGGCTCACCACCGGGGAGCTGTTTTTT
CDR3aa: CASRQGLTTGELFF

d_gene: TRBD1
len: 14
v_gene: TRBV5-1
abundance: -
j_gene: TRBJ1-1
CDR3nt: TGCGCCAGCACCCTAACAGGGGGCACCACTGAAGCTTTCTTT
CDR3aa: CASTLTGGTTEAFF

d_gene: -
len: 15
v_gene: TRBV18
abundance: -
j_gene: TRBJ1-1
CDR3nt: TGTGCCAGCGCCACATATCAGGGAATGAACACTGAAGCTTTCTTT
CDR3aa: CASATYQGMNTEAFF

d_gene: -
len: 13
v_gene: TRBV7-8
abundance: few
j_gene: TRBJ2-2
CDR3nt: TGTGCCAGCACCCCCCGCGTGACCGGGGAGCTGTTTTTT
CDR3aa: CASTPRVTGELFF

d_gene: -
len: 14
v_gene: TRBV4-1
abundance: few
j_gene: TRBJ1-5
CDR3nt: TGCGCCAGCAGCCAAGAAGAGGGAACTCAGCCCCAGCATTTT
CDR3aa: CASSQEEGTQPQHF

d_gene: -
len: 12
v_gene: TRBV29-1
abundance: -
j_gene: TRBJ1-1
CDR3nt: TGCAGCGTGGCGGAGGGGAACACTGAAGCTTTCTTT
CDR3aa: CSVAEGNTEAFF

d_gene: TRBD1
len: 14
v_gene: TRBV13
abundance: -
j_gene: TRBJ2-7
CDR3nt: TGTGCCAGCAGCCGCGGACAGGAGCCCTACGAGCAGTACTTC
CDR3aa: CASSRGQEPYEQYF

d_gene: -
len: 14
v_gene: TRBV7-9
abundance: -
j_gene: TRBJ1-1
CDR3nt: TGTGCCAGCAGCAAAAAGCCGTTAAACACTGAAGCTTTCTTT
CDR3aa: CASSKKPLNTEAFF

d_gene: TRBD1
len: 13
v_gene: TRBV5-6
abundance: -
j_gene: TRBJ1-1
CDR3nt: TGTGCCAGCAGCTTGGACAGGGGCACTGAAGCTTTCTTT
CDR3aa: CASSLDRGTEAFF

d_gene: TRBD2
len: 15
v_gene: TRBV27
abundance: -
j_gene: TRBJ2-1
CDR3nt: TGTGCCAGCAGTCGAAGACTAGCGGGATCTAATGAGCAGTTCTTC
CDR3aa: CASSRRLAGSNEQFF

d_gene: -
len: 12
v_gene: TRBV21-1
abundance: -
j_gene: TRBJ2-7
CDR3nt: TGTGCCAGCAGTAGCCGCTCCTACGAGCAGTACTTC
CDR3aa: CASSSRSYEQYF

d_gene: TRBD2
len: 17
v_gene: TRBV19
abundance: -
j_gene: TRBJ2-1
CDR3nt: TGTGCCAGTAGTATAGGAGGGGCGGGAGCCCCCTACAATGAGCAGTTCTTC
CDR3aa: CASSIGGAGAPYNEQFF

d_gene: -
len: 12
v_gene: TRBV7-2
abundance: -
j_gene: TRBJ2-7
CDR3nt: TGTGCCAGCAGCCTGGACTGGAGCGAGCAGTACTTC
CDR3aa: CASSLDWSEQYF

d_gene: -
len: 13
v_gene: TRBV9
abundance: -
j_gene: TRBJ1-1
CDR3nt: TGTGCCAGCAGCGTCCAGGGGCAGGCTGAAGCTTTCTTT
CDR3aa: CASSVQGQAEAFF

d_gene: -
len: 13
v_gene: TRBV30
abundance: -
j_gene: TRBJ1-1
CDR3nt: TGTGCCTGGACAGTGGTAAAGAACACTGAAGCTTTCTTT
CDR3aa: CAWTVVKNTEAFF

d_gene: -
len: 17
v_gene: TRBV27
abundance: -
j_gene: TRBJ1-4
CDR3nt: TGTGCCAGCAGTTTATCGGCGACACCTGCAACTAATGAAAAACTGTTTTTT
CDR3aa: CASSLSATPATNEKLFF

d_gene: -
len: 14
v_gene: TRBV6-1
abundance: -
j_gene: TRBJ1-1
CDR3nt: TGTGCCAGCAGTGAGAATCAACAGTTCACTGAAGCTTTCTTT
CDR3aa: CASSENQQFTEAFF

d_gene: -
len: 13
v_gene: TRBV5-1
abundance: -
j_gene: TRBJ1-1
CDR3nt: TGCGCCAGCAGCTCCGGACAGAGTAGTGAAGCTTTCTTT
CDR3aa: CASSSGQSSEAFF

d_gene: -
len: 16
v_gene: TRBV27
abundance: -
j_gene: TRBJ2-1
CDR3nt: TGTGCCAGCAGTTTGAGTCCAAAGCCCATCTACAATGAGCAGTTCTTC
CDR3aa: CASSLSPKPIYNEQFF

d_gene: TRBD2
len: 15
v_gene: TRBV27
abundance: -
j_gene: TRBJ2-3
CDR3nt: TGTGCCAGCAGTCCTTTAGCGGGGAGCACAGATACGCAGTATTTT
CDR3aa: CASSPLAGSTDTQYF

d_gene: TRBD2
len: 17
v_gene: TRBV5-4
abundance: few
j_gene: TRBJ2-2
CDR3nt: TGTGCCAGCAGACCCGGGACTAGCGGGGGGTATAACGGGGAGCTGTTTTTT
CDR3aa: CASRPGTSGGYNGELFF

d_gene: -
len: 16
v_gene: TRBV5-1
abundance: -
j_gene: TRBJ2-6
CDR3nt: TGCGCCAGCAGCTTACCCGGTAGCTCTGGGGCCAACGTCCTGACTTTC
CDR3aa: CASSLPGSSGANVLTF

d_gene: -
len: 14
v_gene: TRBV25-1
abundance: few
j_gene: TRBJ1-5
CDR3nt: TGTGCCAGCAGTGAACCAGGGGCAAATCAGCCCCAGCATTTT
CDR3aa: CASSEPGANQPQHF

d_gene: -
len: 14
v_gene: TRBV7-9
abundance: few
j_gene: TRBJ1-2
CDR3nt: TGTGCCAGCAGCTTAGGGCCAGGTATATTCGGCTACACCTTC
CDR3aa: CASSLGPGIFGYTF

d_gene: -
len: 18
v_gene: TRBV6-9
abundance: -
j_gene: TRBJ2-4
CDR3nt: TGTGCCAGCAGTTTTTGGCGTTGGACTGAGCTAGCCAAAAACATTCAGTACTTC
CDR3aa: CASSFWRWTELAKNIQYF

d_gene: -
len: 15
v_gene: TRBV4-1
abundance: -
j_gene: TRBJ1-2
CDR3nt: TGCGCCAGCAGCCCTAGAGAGGCGGGGTACTATGGCTACACCTTC
CDR3aa: CASSPREAGYYGYTF

d_gene: TRBD2
len: 18
v_gene: TRBV4-2
abundance: -
j_gene: TRBJ2-3
CDR3nt: TGTGCCAGCAGCCAAGATCTTAGCGGGAGTTCGGGCACAGATACGCAGTATTTT
CDR3aa: CASSQDLSGSSGTDTQYF

d_gene: TRBD1
len: 15
v_gene: TRBV6-5
abundance: -
j_gene: TRBJ2-7
CDR3nt: TGTGCCAGCAGTCCCACTGGAAGAGGGGGCGGCGAGCAGTACTTC
CDR3aa: CASSPTGRGGGEQYF

d_gene: -
len: 16
v_gene: TRBV21-1
abundance: -
j_gene: TRBJ1-5
CDR3nt: TGTGCCAGCAGCAAAACCGCCCATCCGGGGGAGTCGGCCCAGCATTTT
CDR3aa: CASSKTAHPGESAQHF

d_gene: -
len: 14
v_gene: TRBV6-4
abundance: -
j_gene: TRBJ2-6
CDR3nt: TGTGCCAGCAGTCTAGGCTCTGGGGCCAACGTCCTGACTTTC
CDR3aa: CASSLGSGANVLTF

d_gene: -
len: 15
v_gene: TRBV5-6
abundance: once
j_gene: TRBJ2-2
CDR3nt: TGTGCCAGCAGCTGGGGGGGCCTGGGCACCGGGGAGCTGTTTTTT
CDR3aa: CASSWGGLGTGELFF